A single sample gave rise to the 20 T cell receptor beta chains below, sequenced in a study of blood T cell repertoires in COVID-19. Method: immunoSEQ multiplex PCR; TCRdb's copy keeps in-frame clones and lacks some. This table holds approximately 250,000 clones, around nine tenths found once. The sample was peripheral blood. The receptors come from a woman aged 55-69 years who had recovered from COVID-19.

This chain connects TRBV5-1 to TRBJ1-3, with 10 bases identical to TRBD1. CDR3 length: 16 residues. Per the germline V gene, CDR1 is SGHRS and CDR2 is YFSETQ. V lost 1 base and J lost 2; bases outside the gene matches: 3. CDR3: CASSLRGQGAGNTIYF. In DNA form, the CDR3 reads TGCGCCAGCAGCTTGCGTGGACAGGGGGCTGGAAACACCATATATTTT.

The chain carries TRBV28 and TRBJ1-4, with D possibly TRBD1 on 6 matching bases. With 7 bases removed from V and 8 bases from J, the gap between germline ends came to 26 bases. CDR1 is MDHEN, CDR2 SYDVKM, per germline. This CDR3 has 17 residues. The CDR3 protein is CASTSGGSRGVREKLFF. CDR3 bases: TGTGCCAGCACCTCCGGCGGGAGCAGGGGAGTCAGGGAAAAACTGTTTTTT.

This chain uses TRBV19 with TRBJ1-6; no clear D gene. The V end was cut by 5 bases, the J end by 6 bases, with 14 bases between. This CDR3 contains 15 residues. CDR1 LNHDA and CDR2 SQIVND come from the germline V gene (reference sequence). CDR3 coding DNA: TGTGCCAGTAGTTCAGGAGGGTTGGCTAATTCACCCCTCCACTTT. Amino acid sequence: CASSSGGLANSPLHF.

This chain connects TRBV19 to TRBJ2-5; 7 nucleotides line up with TRBD1. The V segment lost 6 bases and the J segment 3 bases; nucleotides outside the gene matches: 10. The CDR3 extends over 15 amino acids. The germline V gene encodes CDR1 LNHDA and CDR2 SQIVND (reference sequence). The CDR3 DNA follows: TGTGCCAGTAGCCTAACCCCAGGGGGAAAAGAGACCCAGTACTTC. Its protein is CASSLTPGGKETQYF.

The genes are TRBV7-3 and TRBJ1-1; 7 bases map to TRBD1. Germline V gene data show CDR1 as SGHTA and CDR2 as FQGTGA. The CDR3 runs 15 residues. The V gene end was trimmed by 5 bases and the J gene end by 1 base; junction bases not matched to a gene: 7. The CDR3: CASSLNTGENTEAFF. In DNA, the CDR3 is TGTGCCAGCAGCCTTAATACAGGGGAGAACACTGAAGCTTTCTTT.

The gene calls are TRBV28 and TRBJ1-1; 10 nucleotides line up with TRBD1. This CDR3 comprises 13 residues. The germline V gene encodes CDR1 MDHEN and CDR2 SYDVKM. V dropped 6 bases and J dropped 4; count of bases not matched to a gene: 2. This chain's CDR3 is CASSRTGGTEAFF. The CDR3 bases are TGTGCCAGCAGCAGGACAGGGGGCACTGAAGCTTTCTTT.

CDR3 nucleotide sequence: TGTGCCAGCAGTTCTCGAGGGGGCGGTGAGACCCAGTACTTC. Amino acids: CASSSRGGGETQYF. The rearrangement joins TRBV6-5 to TRBJ2-5; 7 bases agree with TRBD1. J lost 5 bases, V lost 4 bases, and 7 bases had no gene match. Germline values: CDR1 MNHEY, CDR2 SVGAGI. The length of the CDR3 is 14 residues.

This chain connects TRBV11-2 to TRBJ1-4; tentatively, D is TRBD1 (6 bases). From germline, CDR1 is SGHAT and CDR2 FQNNGV. V was trimmed by 5 bases and J by 0 bases, leaving 16 bases between them. This CDR3 is built from 17 residues. The CDR3 is CASSTRRTVATNEKLFF. In DNA, the CDR3 is TGTGCCAGCAGCACCAGACGGACAGTTGCAACTAATGAAAAACTGTTTTTT.

This chain joins TRBV10-3 and TRBJ1-5, with 10 positions matching TRBD1. Germline V gene data show CDR1 as ENHRY and CDR2 as SYGVKD. Trimming cost V 6 bases and J 2 bases; bases outside gene matches: 1. The CDR3 consists of 14 residues. The CDR3 sequence is CAIRGTGGNQPQHF. The CDR3 DNA reads TGTGCCATCAGAGGGACAGGGGGCAATCAGCCCCAGCATTTT.

About this clone itself: At one end the junction does not follow the germline gene, possibly because of a read error. The genes are TRBV7-2 and TRBJ1-6; D perhaps matches TRBD1 (5 bases). The germline V gene encodes CDR1 SGHTA and CDR2 FQGNSA. The CDR3 runs to 15 residues. CDR3 in DNA: TGTGCCAGCAGCTTAGGACAGATTAATAATTCACCCCTTCACTTT. As protein: CASSLGQINNSPLHF.

The rearrangement links TRBV19 to TRBJ2-1, with D possibly TRBD2 on 7 matching bases. Trimming shortened V by 2 bases and J by 5 bases, and 13 bases separated the two germline ends. Germline CDR1 LNHDA, CDR2 SQIVND (reference sequence). This CDR3 region has 15 residues. DNA of the CDR3: TGTGCCAGTAGTATATCGGGGGGCAGGGACAATGAGCAGTTCTTC. It yields the protein CASSISGGRDNEQFF.

The gene calls are TRBV5-4 and TRBJ1-1, with 9 bases that match TRBD1. This CDR3 region has 15 residues. Germline lookup yields CDR1 SGHNT and CDR2 YYREEE (reference sequence). The junction had 9 bases not matched to a gene; V was cut back by 4 bases and J by 5 bases. The CDR3 protein is CASSPGQGKVTEAFF. The CDR3 nucleotides are TGTGCCAGCAGCCCCGGACAGGGGAAGGTTACTGAAGCTTTCTTT.

J is TRBJ2-7 and V is TRBV28; D possibly corresponds to TRBD1 (5 bases). CDR3 length: 12 amino acids. Trimming took off 3 bases at V and 7 bases at J, with 10 bases between the two ends. CDR1 and CDR2 from the germline V gene are MDHEN and SYDVKM. The CDR3 protein is CASSLDIQEQYF. The CDR3 DNA sequence: TGTGCCAGCAGTTTGGACATACAGGAGCAGTACTTC.

The CDR3 sequence is CASSPGVLGYTF. The CDR3 DNA sequence: TGTGCCAGCAGCCCCGGGGTCCTTGGCTACACCTTC. V is TRBV14 and J is TRBJ1-2; D gene ambiguous. Germline V gene sequence: CDR1 SGHDN, CDR2 FVKESK. V was pared by 4 bases and J by 7 bases, with 10 bases between. The CDR3 loop spans 12 amino acids.

The chain employs TRBV7-2 and TRBJ1-4; a weak D match, TRBD1 (6 bases). Trimming shortened V by 8 bases and J by 15 bases, and 16 bases separated the two germline ends. The CDR3 is made up of 11 amino acids. Germline CDR1 SGHTA, CDR2 FQGNSA. The CDR3 is CASSQDRTVFF. The CDR3 DNA is TGTGCCAGCTCCCAAGACAGGACGGTGTTTTTT.

The V call is TRBV6-2 or TRBV6-3, the J call TRBJ1-2, with 7 bases that match TRBD1. V lost 4 bases, J lost 8 bases, and 16 bases stayed unmatched. The CDR3 has 16 amino acids. Germline CDR1 MNHEY, CDR2 SVGEGT. The CDR3 nucleotides are TGTGCCAGCAGTTCCCCATCTTTTCGACAGGGTGACGGCTACACCTTC. This translates into CASSSPSFRQGDGYTF.

The rearrangement links TRBV12-3 or TRBV12-4 to TRBJ2-5, with D hard to call. The germline V and J ends were trimmed by 2 bases and 5 bases, with 9 bases remaining between them. This CDR3 region has 13 residues. The CDR3 loop reads CASSLNRWETQYF. The CDR3 DNA follows: TGTGCCAGCAGTTTAAATCGGTGGGAGACCCAGTACTTC.

The chain uses TRBV7-3 and TRBJ2-5; D is possibly TRBD2 (6 bases). Germline V gene lookup returns CDR1 SGHTA and CDR2 FQGTGA. V lost 4 bases to trimming and J lost 2 bases, with 11 bases between them. The CDR3 is 14 residues long. This CDR3 is CASSSVGGQETQYF. In DNA form, the CDR3 reads TGTGCCAGCAGCTCAGTTGGGGGGCAAGAGACCCAGTACTTC.

The chain carries TRBV4-1 and TRBJ2-3, with 7 bases that match TRBD2. The CDR3 totals 15 residues. V shed 7 bases, J shed 4 bases, and the junction held 11 bases outside the gene matches. Per the germline V gene, CDR1 is MGHRA and CDR2 is YSYEKL. The CDR3 reads CASTPWGGGADTQYF. DNA for the CDR3: TGCGCCAGCACCCCTTGGGGGGGTGGAGCAGATACGCAGTATTTT.

The chain is built from TRBV28 and TRBJ1-3, with TRBD1 identical over 7 bases. This CDR3 has 14 amino acids. Trimming took 7 bases from V and 5 from J; bases not matched to a gene: 8. Germline assignment: CDR1 MDHEN and CDR2 SYDVKM. The CDR3 DNA reads as TGTGCCAGCAAGGGGGCTTCGGGGCGAAACACCATATATTTT. Residues: CASKGASGRNTIYF.